This T cell receptor (beta chain) was sequenced in a study of blood T cell repertoires in COVID-19. Study details: Specimens from acute and convalescent COVID-19 originated in the United States, Italy and Spain. Sample material is recorded as cDNA or gDNA derived from T cells, B-cell-depleted T cells, or PBMCs.

As originally analysed: Amplification of reference gene primers was used by the study to estimate nucleated cell counts. The assay was immunoSEQ multiplex PCR, and TCRdb's table has in-frame clones only and misses some. V and J calls and clone size follow that table, whereas D and trimming were derived from the DNA. Here the sample spans approximately 270,000 clones, nearly 90% being singletons. Per the germline V gene, CDR1 is MNHGY and CDR2 is SVAAGI. There are 24 residues in the CDR3. With V trimmed by 7 bases and J by 2 bases, 35 bases remained unmatched. The material sequenced was peripheral blood. This receptor was obtained from a young man with active or convalescent COVID-19. This chain connects TRBV6-9 to TRBJ2-3; TRBD1 aligns across 8 bases. The CDR3 loop reads CASTYIPGQAIRDPWPPVTDTQYF. Written as DNA, the CDR3 is TGTGCCAGCACCTACATTCCGGGACAGGCAATTAGAGACCCCTGGCCGCCAGTCACAGATACGCAGTATTTT.